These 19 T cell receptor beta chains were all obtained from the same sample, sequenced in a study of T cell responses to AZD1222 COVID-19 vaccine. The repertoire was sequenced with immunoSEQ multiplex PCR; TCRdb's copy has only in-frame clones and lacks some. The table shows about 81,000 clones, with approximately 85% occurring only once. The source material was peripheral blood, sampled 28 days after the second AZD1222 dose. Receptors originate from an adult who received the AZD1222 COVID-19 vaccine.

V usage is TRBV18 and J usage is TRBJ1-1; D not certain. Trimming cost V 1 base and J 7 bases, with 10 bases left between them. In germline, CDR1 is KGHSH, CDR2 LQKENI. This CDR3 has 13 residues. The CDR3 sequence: CASSPLERVEAFF. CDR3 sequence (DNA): TGTGCCAGCTCACCACTGGAACGGGTTGAAGCTTTCTTT.

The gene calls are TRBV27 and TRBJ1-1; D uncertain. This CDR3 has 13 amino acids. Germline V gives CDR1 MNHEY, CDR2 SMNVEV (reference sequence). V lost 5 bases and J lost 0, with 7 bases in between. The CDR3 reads CASSAKMNTEAFF. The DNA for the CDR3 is TGTGCCAGCAGTGCGAAAATGAACACTGAAGCTTTCTTT.

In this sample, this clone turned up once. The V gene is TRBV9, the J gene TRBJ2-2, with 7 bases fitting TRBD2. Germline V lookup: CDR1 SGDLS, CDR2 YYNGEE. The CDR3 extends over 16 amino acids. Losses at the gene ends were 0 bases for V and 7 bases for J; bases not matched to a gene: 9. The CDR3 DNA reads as TGTGCCAGCAGCGTAGAAAAGGTCCCGGGAGGCGGGGAGCTGTTTTTT. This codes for CASSVEKVPGGGELFF.

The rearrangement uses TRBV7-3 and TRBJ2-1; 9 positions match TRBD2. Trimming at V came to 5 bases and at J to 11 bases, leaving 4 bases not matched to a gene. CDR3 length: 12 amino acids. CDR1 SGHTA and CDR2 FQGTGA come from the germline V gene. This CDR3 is CASSVLAGKQFF. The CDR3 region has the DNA TGTGCCAGCAGCGTCCTAGCGGGAAAGCAGTTCTTC.

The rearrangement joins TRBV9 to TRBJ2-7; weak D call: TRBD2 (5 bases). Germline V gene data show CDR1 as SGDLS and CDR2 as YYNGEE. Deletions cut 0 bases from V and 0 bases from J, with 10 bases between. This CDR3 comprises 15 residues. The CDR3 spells CASSVGGRSSYEQYF. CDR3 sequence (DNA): TGTGCCAGCAGCGTAGGTGGGAGAAGCTCCTACGAGCAGTACTTC.

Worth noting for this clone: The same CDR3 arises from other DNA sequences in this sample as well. As DNA, the CDR3 is TGTGCCAGCAGCCAGGGGACGGATTCCTACGAGCAGTACTTC. Translation gives CASSQGTDSYEQYF. The V gene is TRBV3-1 (or the pseudogene TRBV3-2), the J gene TRBJ2-7; D could derive from TRBD1 or TRBD2 (5 bases each). Germline lookup yields CDR1 LGHDT and CDR2 YNNKEL (reference sequence). The CDR3 length is 14 residues. V was trimmed by 3 bases and J by 1 base, leaving 10 bases between them.

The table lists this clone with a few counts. The CDR3 loop reads CSASLFGTRFRATEAFF. In DNA, the CDR3 is TGCAGTGCAAGTCTATTTGGGACTCGTTTCCGGGCCACTGAAGCTTTCTTT. The V and J genes are TRBV20-1 and TRBJ1-1, with a weak D call TRBD1 (5 bases). Germline-derived CDR1 and CDR2 are DFQATT and SNEGSKA (reference sequence). The CDR3 loop spans 17 amino acids. V was trimmed by 6 bases and J by 4 bases, leaving 27 bases between them.

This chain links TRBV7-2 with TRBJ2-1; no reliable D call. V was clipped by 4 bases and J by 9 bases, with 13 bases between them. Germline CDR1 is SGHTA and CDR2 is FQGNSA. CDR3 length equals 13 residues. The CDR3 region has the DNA TGTGCCAGCAGCTCGCTCAAGGAGAGTGAGCAGTTCTTC. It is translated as CASSSLKESEQFF.

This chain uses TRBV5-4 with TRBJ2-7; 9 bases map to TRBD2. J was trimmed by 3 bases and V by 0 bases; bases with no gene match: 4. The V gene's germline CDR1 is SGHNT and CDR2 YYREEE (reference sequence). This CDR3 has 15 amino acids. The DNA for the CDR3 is TGTGCCAGCAGCTTGGGTAGCGGGGGAGTCTACGAGCAGTACTTC. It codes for CASSLGSGGVYEQYF.

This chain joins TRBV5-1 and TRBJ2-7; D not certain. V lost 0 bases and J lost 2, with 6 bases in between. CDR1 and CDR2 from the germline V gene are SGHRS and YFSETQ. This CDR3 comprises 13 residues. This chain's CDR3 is CASSLGRPYEQYF. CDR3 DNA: TGCGCCAGCAGCTTGGGGAGACCCTACGAGCAGTACTTC.

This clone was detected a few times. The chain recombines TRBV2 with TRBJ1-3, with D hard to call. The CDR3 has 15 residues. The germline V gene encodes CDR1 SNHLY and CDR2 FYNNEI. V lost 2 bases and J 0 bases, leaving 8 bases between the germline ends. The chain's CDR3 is CASSESRLSGNTIYF. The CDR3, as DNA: TGTGCCAGCAGTGAAAGTAGGCTCTCTGGAAACACCATATATTTT. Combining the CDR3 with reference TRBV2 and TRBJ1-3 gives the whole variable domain EPEVTQTPSHQVTQMGQEVILRCVPISNHLYFYWYRQILGQKVEFLVSFYNNEISEKSEIFDDQFSVERPDGSNFTLKIRSTKLEDSAMYFCASSESRLSGNTIYFGEGSWLTVV.

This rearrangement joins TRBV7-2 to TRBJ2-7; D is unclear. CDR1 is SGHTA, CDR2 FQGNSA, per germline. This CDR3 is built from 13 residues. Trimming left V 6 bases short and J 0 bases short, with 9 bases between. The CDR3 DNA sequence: TGTGCCAGCAGTTCGGACGCCTCCTACGAGCAGTACTTC. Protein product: CASSSDASYEQYF.

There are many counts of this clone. The CDR3 loop reads CASSSLIGQELSIYSNQPQHF. The CDR3 nucleotides read TGTGCCAGCAGTTCTCTTATAGGACAGGAACTGTCCATCTATAGCAATCAGCCCCAGCATTTT. The chain carries TRBV28 and TRBJ1-5, with 7 bases that match TRBD1. J lost 0 bases, V lost 4 bases, and 21 bases had no gene match. Germline lookup yields CDR1 MDHEN and CDR2 SYDVKM. The CDR3 extends over 21 amino acids.

CDR3 in amino acids: CASSLQLGWSYEQYF. In DNA form, the CDR3 reads TGTGCCAGCAGCTTACAGTTGGGTTGGTCCTACGAGCAGTACTTC. This chain joins TRBV5-6 and TRBJ2-7, with no clear D. The CDR3 totals 15 residues. Germline V gives CDR1 SGHDT, CDR2 YYEEEE. V lost 2 bases, J lost 1 base, and 13 bases lay in between.

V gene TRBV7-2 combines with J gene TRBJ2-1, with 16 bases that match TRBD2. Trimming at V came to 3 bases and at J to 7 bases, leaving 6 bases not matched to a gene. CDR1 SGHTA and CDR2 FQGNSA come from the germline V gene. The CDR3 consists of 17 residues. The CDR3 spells CASSFGTSGGALNEQFF. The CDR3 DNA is TGTGCCAGCAGCTTTGGGACTAGCGGGGGGGCCTTAAATGAGCAGTTCTTC.

This CDR3 is CASSDSNVGELFF. As DNA, the CDR3 is TGTGCCAGCAGTGACTCGAACGTAGGGGAGCTGTTTTTT. The chain employs TRBV6-4 and TRBJ2-2; D is uncertain. This CDR3 comprises 13 residues. The germline V gene has CDR1 MRHNA and CDR2 SNTAGT. Trimming took 0 bases from V and 8 from J, leaving 7 bases between them.

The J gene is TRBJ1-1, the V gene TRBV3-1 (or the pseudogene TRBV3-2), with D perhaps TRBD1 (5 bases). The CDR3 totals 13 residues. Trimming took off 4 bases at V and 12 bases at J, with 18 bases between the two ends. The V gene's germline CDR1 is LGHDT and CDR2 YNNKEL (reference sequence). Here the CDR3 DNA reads TGTGCCAGCAGCCTTCCCGACAGAGTTGAGTCTTTCTTT. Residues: CASSLPDRVESFF.

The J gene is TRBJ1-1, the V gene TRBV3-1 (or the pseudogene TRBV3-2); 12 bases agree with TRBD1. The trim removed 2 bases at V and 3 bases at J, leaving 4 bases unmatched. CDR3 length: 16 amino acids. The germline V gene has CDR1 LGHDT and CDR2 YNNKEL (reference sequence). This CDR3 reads CASSQTWDRGHTEAFF. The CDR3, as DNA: TGTGCCAGCAGCCAAACCTGGGACAGGGGGCACACTGAAGCTTTCTTT.

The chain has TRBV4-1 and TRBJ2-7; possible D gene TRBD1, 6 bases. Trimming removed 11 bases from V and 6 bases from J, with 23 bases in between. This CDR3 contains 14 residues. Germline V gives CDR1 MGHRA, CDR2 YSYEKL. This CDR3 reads CAACPGHPSGEQYF. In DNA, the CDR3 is TGCGCCGCCTGCCCGGGACATCCGTCGGGCGAGCAGTACTTC.